This entry lists 21 T cell receptor beta chains sequenced from one sample in a study of T cell clonotyping in hematopoietic cell transplantation. Specified time point: recipient sample about 28 days before transplant, after cytoreduction. Generated by immunoSEQ multiplex PCR, the TCRdb table keeps only in-frame clones and is missing some. The table lists more than 40,000 clones, roughly 85% of them singletons. The specimen was peripheral blood mononuclear cells, collected before stem cell transplant. The receptor source for this set is a man aged 60 to 69 with acute myeloid leukemia. Some clones in this sample may be carry-over from other donors' samples.

This chain links TRBV5-1 with TRBJ1-1; D perhaps matches TRBD1 (6 bases). This CDR3 comprises 13 residues. The V gene's germline CDR1 is SGHRS and CDR2 YFSETQ. V was cut by 4 bases and J by 5 bases, with 12 bases left in between. The CDR3 sequence: CASSLTGRTEAFF. The CDR3, as DNA: TGCGCCAGCAGCCTCACAGGGAGGACTGAAGCTTTCTTT.

V and J are TRBV7-6 and TRBJ2-3; the D gene is possibly TRBD1 (6 bases). Germline V gene lookup returns CDR1 SGHVS and CDR2 FNYEAQ. V shed 4 bases and J shed 2 bases, with 16 bases lying between them. This CDR3 has 16 residues. For the CDR3, the DNA is TGTGCCAGCAGCTCGACAGGCCTATCTTTCACAGATACGCAGTATTTT. This sequence encodes CASSSTGLSFTDTQYF.

The chain uses TRBV7-9 and TRBJ2-7; the D is unclear. Germline V gene sequence: CDR1 SEHNR, CDR2 FQNEAQ (reference sequence). This CDR3 comprises 14 residues. V lost 5 bases and J lost 0, with 11 bases in between. Here the CDR3 DNA reads TGTGCCAGCAGCGATAATCGTATCTCCTACGAGCAGTACTTC. Encoded protein: CASSDNRISYEQYF.

J is TRBJ1-1 and V is TRBV19; D remains unclear. In germline, CDR1 is LNHDA, CDR2 SQIVND (reference sequence). The CDR3 contains 13 residues. Trimming stripped 6 bases from V and 4 bases from J, with 12 bases between. CDR3 coding DNA: TGTGCCAGTAGACAGATGTGGGGCACTGAAGCTTTCTTT. Amino acid sequence: CASRQMWGTEAFF.

The V gene is TRBV10-3, the J gene TRBJ1-2; 7 nucleotides align to TRBD1. The CDR3 loop spans 17 amino acids. Looked up from germline, CDR1 is ENHRY and CDR2 is SYGVKD. V lost 5 bases, J lost 4 bases, and 16 bases stayed unmatched. DNA of the CDR3: TGTGCCATCAGTAGAGGGGGAGGGGGCGCCGACCCCTATGGCTACACCTTC. Its protein product is CAISRGGGGADPYGYTF.

J is TRBJ1-2 and V is TRBV19; TRBD1 agrees at 7 bases. The CDR3 spans 16 residues. The V segment lost 5 bases and the J segment 5 bases; nucleotides outside the gene matches: 14. Germline assignment: CDR1 LNHDA and CDR2 SQIVND (reference sequence). CDR3 nucleotide sequence: TGTGCCAGTAGTCCAGACTCAGACAGGGTCGGGTATGGCTACACCTTC. Protein product: CASSPDSDRVGYGYTF. Together with reference TRBV19 and TRBJ1-2, the CDR3 gives the full variable domain: DGGITQSPKYLFRKEGQNVTLSCEQNLNHDAMYWYRQDPGQGLRLIYYSQIVNDFQKGDIAEGYSVSREKKESFPLTVTSAQKNPTAFYLCASSPDSDRVGYGYTFGSGTRLTVV.

The gene calls are TRBV19 and TRBJ1-6; D is uncertain. CDR3 length equals 12 residues. Trimming left V 7 bases short and J 9 bases short, with 10 bases between. Looked up from germline, CDR1 is LNHDA and CDR2 is SQIVND (reference sequence). The CDR3 loop reads CASNSGSSPLHF. CDR3 bases: TGTGCCAGTAACTCGGGGAGTTCACCCCTCCACTTT.

The J gene is TRBJ1-2, the V gene TRBV9, with D possibly matching TRBD1 (5 bases). The CDR3 spans 14 residues. V lost 5 bases and J 3 bases, leaving 14 bases between the germline ends. Looked up from germline, CDR1 is SGDLS and CDR2 is YYNGEE. CDR3 residues: CASRGTSGDYGYTF. CDR3 DNA sequence: TGTGCCAGCAGGGGGACCTCGGGAGACTATGGCTACACCTTC.

The chain uses TRBV5-4 and TRBJ1-4; a weak D match, TRBD1 (5 bases). The CDR3 totals 15 residues. Trimming removed 2 bases from V and 6 bases from J, with 14 bases in between. CDR1 SGHNT and CDR2 YYREEE come from the germline V gene (reference sequence). CDR3 sequence reads: CASSFSPGRDEKLFF. The CDR3 nucleotides read TGTGCCAGCAGCTTTAGTCCGGGGCGTGATGAAAAACTGTTTTTT. The whole variable domain, remainder taken from reference TRBV5-4 and TRBJ1-4, is ETGVTQSPTHLIKTRGQQVTLRCSSQSGHNTVSWYQQALGQGPQFIFQYYREEENGRGNFPPRFSGLQFPNYSSELNVNALELDDSALYLCASSFSPGRDEKLFFGSGTQLSVL.

The rearrangement uses TRBV11-2 and TRBJ2-2, with D perhaps TRBD1 (6 bases). The CDR3 totals 17 residues. The V end lost 5 bases, the J end lost 4 bases, and 20 bases lay between the germline ends. Germline V gene data show CDR1 as SGHAT and CDR2 as FQNNGV. The CDR3: CASSRITGTATTGELFF. In nucleotides, the CDR3 is TGTGCCAGCAGCCGAATCACAGGGACGGCGACCACCGGGGAGCTGTTTTTT. The variable domain in full, with the rest retrieved from reference TRBV11-2 and TRBJ2-2, is EAGVAQSPRYKIIEKRQSVAFWCNPISGHATLYWYQQILGQGPKLLIQFQNNGVVDDSQLPKDRFSAERLKGVDSTLKIQPAKLEDSAVYLCASSRITGTATTGELFFGEGSRLTVL.

This clone showed up just a few times. The V gene is TRBV6-1, the J gene TRBJ1-2; TRBD1 might be the D (6 bases). This CDR3 is built from 13 residues. Germline V lookup: CDR1 MNHNS, CDR2 SASEGT. The germline V and J ends were trimmed by 6 bases and 4 bases, with 12 bases remaining between them. The CDR3: CASRKAGAYGYTF. CDR3 in DNA: TGTGCCAGCAGGAAGGCAGGGGCCTATGGCTACACCTTC.

The chain links TRBV4-1 to TRBJ1-4, with TRBD1 identical over 11 bases. After removal of 9 bases from V and 1 base from J, the junction contained 4 bases not matched to a gene. Per germline, CDR1 MGHRA and CDR2 YSYEKL. This CDR3 is 15 amino acids long. CDR3 amino acids: CASTGTGGTNEKLFF. For the CDR3, the DNA is TGCGCCAGTACCGGGACAGGGGGAACTAATGAAAAACTGTTTTTT.

The chain joins TRBV28 to TRBJ1-2; D remains unclear. CDR1 and CDR2 (germline): MDHEN, SYDVKM. This CDR3 contains 13 residues. V was trimmed by 3 bases and J by 6 bases, leaving 11 bases between them. CDR3 nucleotide sequence: TGTGCCAGCAGTTTTGGGAGCCAAAATGGCTACACCTTC. This gives the protein CASSFGSQNGYTF.

This rearrangement joins TRBV6-5 to TRBJ1-2; D is uncertain. The germline V gene encodes CDR1 MNHEY and CDR2 SVGAGI. The CDR3 is 14 residues long. V was trimmed by 2 bases and J by 1 base, leaving 8 bases between them. As DNA, the CDR3 is TGTGCCAGCAGTTACGAACCGTTTAACTATGGCTACACCTTC. It codes for CASSYEPFNYGYTF.

The chain employs TRBV29-1 and TRBJ2-7; perhaps TRBD2 as D (5 bases). This CDR3 has 11 residues. Trimming took off 4 bases at V and 3 bases at J, with 7 bases between the two ends. Germline V gene data show CDR1 as SQVTM and CDR2 as ANQGSEA. The CDR3 spells CSVGEHYEQYF. The CDR3 coding sequence is TGCAGCGTTGGGGAGCACTACGAGCAGTACTTC.

The chain combines TRBV18 with TRBJ2-2; D call uncertain. The germline CDR1 and CDR2 sequences are KGHSH and LQKENI. V lost 3 bases and J lost 0, with 5 bases in between. The CDR3 totals 14 residues. In DNA, the CDR3 is TGTGCCAGCTCACCGAGGTCGAACACCGGGGAGCTGTTTTTT. This sequence encodes CASSPRSNTGELFF.

This clone was seen only once. The DNA of the CDR3 is TGCAGCGTAATGGGACAGGGCGAAGCTTTCTTT. It is translated as CSVMGQGEAFF. This chain connects TRBV29-1 to TRBJ1-1; 9 nucleotides agree with TRBD1. After removal of 6 bases from V and 8 bases from J, the junction contained 4 bases not matched to a gene. CDR1 is SQVTM and CDR2 is ANQGSEA in the germline V gene. CDR3 size: 11 residues.

CDR3 loop: CASSPHKNTEAFF. The CDR3 DNA follows: TGTGCCAGCAGTCCCCACAAGAACACTGAAGCTTTCTTT. The chain recombines TRBV28 with TRBJ1-1; D is uncertain. The CDR3 is 13 amino acids. V was clipped by 5 bases and J by 1 base, with 8 bases between them. Germline V lookup: CDR1 MDHEN, CDR2 SYDVKM.

This sequence joins TRBV5-1 and TRBJ1-5, with D hard to call. Germline V gene sequence: CDR1 SGHRS, CDR2 YFSETQ. This CDR3 contains 15 residues. Trimming removed 4 bases from V and 2 bases from J, with 13 bases in between. CDR3 residues: CASSPRSEGNQPQHF. For the CDR3, the DNA is TGCGCCAGCAGCCCCCGTTCCGAGGGCAATCAGCCCCAGCATTTT. The variable domain in full, with the rest retrieved from reference TRBV5-1 and TRBJ1-5, is KAGVTQTPRYLIKTRGQQVTLSCSPISGHRSVSWYQQTPGQGLQFLFEYFSETQRNKGNFPGRFSGRQFSNSRSEMNVSTLELGDSALYLCASSPRSEGNQPQHFGDGTRLSIL.

This chain connects TRBV27 to TRBJ2-2; 10 nucleotides line up with TRBD1. J gave up 6 bases and V 6 bases, and 7 bases lay outside the gene matches. Germline CDR1 and CDR2: MNHEY and SMNVEV (reference sequence). The CDR3 length is 15 residues. This CDR3 reads CASSPGQGWSGELFF. The DNA of the CDR3 is TGTGCCAGCAGCCCGGGACAGGGGTGGTCCGGGGAGCTGTTTTTT.

This chain joins TRBV7-9 and TRBJ2-5, with D perhaps TRBD2 (5 bases). The V end was cut by 2 bases, the J end by 1 base, with 11 bases between. CDR3 length equals 15 residues. Germline values: CDR1 SEHNR, CDR2 FQNEAQ (reference sequence). The CDR3 sequence: CASSLNGVLQETQYF. In nucleotides, the CDR3 is TGTGCCAGCAGCTTAAACGGGGTCCTCCAAGAGACCCAGTACTTC. The whole variable domain, filled in from reference TRBV7-9 and TRBJ2-5, reads DTGVSQNPRHKITKRGQNVTFRCDPISEHNRLYWYRQTLGQGPEFLTYFQNEAQLEKSRLLSDRFSAERPKGSFSTLEIQRTEQGDSAMYLCASSLNGVLQETQYFGPGTRLLVL.